Below, 25 T cell receptor beta chains from the same sample are listed, as sequenced in a study of pediatric ulcerative colitis. Generated by immunoSEQ multiplex PCR, the TCRdb table keeps only in-frame clones and is missing some. The sample holds about 5,800 clones, roughly 86% seen once. The material sequenced was blood. The receptors originated from a girl aged 5 to 17 who was a control in a study of pediatric ulcerative colitis.

The CDR3 protein is CASSPGTGLYGYTF. CDR3 nucleotides: TGTGCCAGCTCCCCGGGGACAGGACTCTATGGCTACACCTTC. V and J are TRBV18 and TRBJ1-2; 8 bases are shared with TRBD1. V lost 6 bases and J lost 4; bases outside the gene matches: 7. Germline V gene data show CDR1 as KGHSH and CDR2 as LQKENI. This CDR3 comprises 14 residues.

This clone was found a few times. The chain combines TRBV27 with TRBJ1-5; TRBD1 is a possible D gene (6 bases). CDR1 and CDR2 from the germline V gene are MNHEY and SMNVEV (reference sequence). The CDR3 contains 16 residues. V was shortened by 2 bases and J by 2 bases, with 13 bases between the two germline ends. The DNA of the CDR3 is TGTGCCAGCAGTTTAGTGGGGGCAGGAGGCAATCAGCCCCAGCATTTT. Its protein is CASSLVGAGGNQPQHF.

This sequence joins TRBV7-9 and TRBJ2-7; 8 nucleotides match TRBD1. In germline, CDR1 is SEHNR, CDR2 FQNEAQ (reference sequence). Trimming took 5 bases from V and 3 from J; bases not matched to a gene: 6. This CDR3 spans 14 amino acids. The CDR3 loop is CASSPRTGLYEQYF. The CDR3 bases are TGTGCCAGCAGCCCTAGGACAGGGCTCTACGAGCAGTACTTC.

This chain links TRBV6-1 with TRBJ2-4; unclear D gene. Between the trimmed V and J ends, which lost 3 bases and 6 bases, there was a span of 15 bases. Germline CDR1 and CDR2: MNHNS and SASEGT. CDR3 length: 15 residues. CDR3 in DNA: TGTGCCAGCAGTGATCTCGCCGCTGGGCGAAACATTCAGTACTTC. This sequence encodes CASSDLAAGRNIQYF.

V usage is TRBV23-1 and J usage is TRBJ1-5, with 8 nucleotides matching TRBD1. TRBV23-1 is placed among ORFs of uncertain function. J gave up 2 bases and V 6 bases, and 12 bases lay outside the gene matches. The CDR3 consists of 17 residues. CDR3 bases: TGCGCCAGCAGCGGACAGGGTCCCGCTAGTTGCAATCAGCCCCAGCATTTT. Translating it yields CASSGQGPASCNQPQHF.

The chain has TRBV4-1 and TRBJ1-5, with 8 positions matching TRBD1. CDR3 length: 18 residues. The V and J ends lost 2 bases and 0 bases, in that order; junction bases with no gene match: 9. CDR1 and CDR2 from the germline V gene are MGHRA and YSYEKL. CDR3 loop: CASSQSRTGTYSNQPQHF. The CDR3 DNA is TGCGCCAGCAGCCAATCCAGGACAGGGACCTATAGCAATCAGCCCCAGCATTTT.

This clone was counted a single time. V is TRBV2 and J is TRBJ1-5; TRBD1 is a possible D gene (5 bases). CDR3 length equals 12 residues. The ends were cut back, 6 bases at V and 7 bases at J, with 10 bases in the middle. CDR1 and CDR2 from the germline V gene are SNHLY and FYNNEI. This CDR3 is CASRGEGQPQHF. The CDR3 bases are TGTGCCAGCAGGGGGGAGGGCCAGCCCCAGCATTTT.

V is TRBV6-5 and J is TRBJ2-7; a possible D gene is TRBD2 (5 bases). The V end lost 7 bases, the J end lost 3 bases, and 19 bases lay between the germline ends. This CDR3 is 15 amino acids long. The V gene's germline CDR1 is MNHEY and CDR2 SVGAGI. For the CDR3, the DNA is TGTGCCAGCACCAACTCCGAGGGTACGAGCTACGAGCAGTACTTC. It is translated as CASTNSEGTSYEQYF.

The V and J genes are TRBV5-1 and TRBJ1-4; unclear D gene. Germline loops: CDR1 SGHRS, CDR2 YFSETQ. The CDR3 contains 13 residues. V gave up 1 base and J gave up 5 bases, with 6 bases separating them. The CDR3 sequence: CASSLTANEKLFF. The CDR3 DNA follows: TGCGCCAGCAGCTTGACCGCAAATGAAAAACTGTTTTTT.

V usage is TRBV7-9 and J usage is TRBJ1-4, with D perhaps TRBD1 (6 bases). Trimming removed 2 bases at V and 5 bases at J, with 12 bases between. The CDR3 runs to 15 residues. Germline values: CDR1 SEHNR, CDR2 FQNEAQ (reference sequence). The CDR3 region is CASSLSGTWNEKLFF. Written as DNA, the CDR3 is TGTGCCAGCAGCTTATCCGGGACATGGAATGAAAAACTGTTTTTT.

The genes are TRBV6-5 and TRBJ2-1; weak D call: TRBD2 (6 bases). With 9 bases removed from V and 5 bases from J, the gap between germline ends came to 17 bases. CDR3 length: 14 residues. The germline V gene has CDR1 MNHEY and CDR2 SVGAGI. Here the CDR3 reads CASKRGSRNNEQFF. The CDR3 DNA reads as TGTGCCAGTAAACGGGGGTCTCGGAACAATGAGCAGTTCTTC.

The chain uses TRBV10-2 and TRBJ2-7; possibly TRBD2 for D (5 bases). The CDR3 spans 15 residues. Trimming took 3 bases from V and 5 from J, leaving 17 bases between them. CDR1 is WSHSY and CDR2 is SAAADI in the germline V gene. The DNA of the CDR3 is TGCGCCAGCAGTGATAGGGATCTTCAGAGGGACGAGCAGTACTTC. Protein: CASSDRDLQRDEQYF.

The gene calls are TRBV9 and TRBJ2-5; a possible D gene is TRBD1 (6 bases). With 3 bases removed from V and 4 bases from J, the gap between germline ends came to 13 bases. Germline values: CDR1 SGDLS, CDR2 YYNGEE. The CDR3 has 14 residues. CDR3 in amino acids: CASSEGVVRETQYF. Written as DNA, the CDR3 is TGTGCCAGCAGCGAGGGGGTCGTTCGAGAGACCCAGTACTTC.

The J gene is TRBJ2-5, the V gene TRBV7-2; 12 nucleotides line up with TRBD1. There are 15 residues in the CDR3. The germline V gene has CDR1 SGHTA and CDR2 FQGNSA. J was trimmed by 4 bases and V by 5 bases; bases with no gene match: 5. In DNA, the CDR3 is TGTGCCAGCAGCCCCGGGACAGGGGGCGGAGAGACCCAGTACTTC. It is translated as CASSPGTGGGETQYF.

The chain employs TRBV29-1 and TRBJ1-1; D unclear. Between the trimmed V and J ends, which lost 7 bases and 1 base, there was a span of 7 bases. Germline assignment: CDR1 SQVTM and CDR2 ANQGSEA. The CDR3 has 11 residues. CDR3 coding DNA: TGCAGCGCCCAGGAGAACACTGAAGCTTTCTTT. Translating it yields CSAQENTEAFF. Full variable domain (missing parts from reference TRBV29-1 and TRBJ1-1): SAVISQKPSRDICQRGTSLTIQCQVDSQVTMMFWYRQQPGQSLTLIATANQGSEATYESGFVIDKFPISRPNLTFSTLTVSNMSPEDSSIYLCSAQENTEAFFGQGTRLTVV.

This clone was seen more than once but under ten times. This rearrangement joins TRBV4-2 to TRBJ2-6, with 9 bases fitting TRBD2. The junction had 0 bases not matched to a gene; V was cut back by 3 bases and J by 0 bases. The germline V gene encodes CDR1 LGHNA and CDR2 YNFKEQ. The CDR3 is 16 amino acids. The DNA of the CDR3 is TGTGCCAGCAGCCATAGCGGGAGCTCTGGGGCCAACGTCCTGACTTTC. This gives the protein CASSHSGSSGANVLTF.

The chain's CDR3 is CASSVKAENTEAFF. DNA for the CDR3: TGTGCCAGCAGCGTAAAAGCAGAGAACACTGAAGCTTTCTTT. This chain uses TRBV9 with TRBJ1-1; D is undetermined. V lost 1 base and J lost 1, with 8 bases in between. Germline values: CDR1 SGDLS, CDR2 YYNGEE. The CDR3 sequence is 14 residues long. The full variable domain, with the rest looked up from reference TRBV9 and TRBJ1-1, is DSGVTQTPKHLITATGQRVTLRCSPRSGDLSVYWYQQSLDQGLQFLIQYYNGEERAKGNILERFSAQQFPDLHSELNLSSLELGDSALYFCASSVKAENTEAFFGQGTRLTVV.

The rearrangement uses TRBV6-4 and TRBJ1-1, with 11 bases lining up with TRBD1. This CDR3 is 14 amino acids long. Germline V lookup: CDR1 MRHNA, CDR2 SNTAGT. Unmatched junction bases numbered 4, after V lost 5 bases and J lost 5 bases. Here the CDR3 DNA reads TGTGCCAGCAGTTCCGGACAGGGGGCAACTGAAGCTTTCTTT. Its protein is CASSSGQGATEAFF.

The chain carries TRBV5-5 and TRBJ2-2; D may be TRBD1 or TRBD2 (5 bases each). This CDR3 is 15 amino acids long. Germline CDR1 is SGHKS and CDR2 is YYEKEE (reference sequence). V gave up 4 bases and J gave up 3 bases, with 13 bases separating them. The CDR3: CASSLQMGDTGELFF. The CDR3 DNA sequence: TGTGCCAGCAGCCTTCAAATGGGGGACACCGGGGAGCTGTTTTTT.

Here the CDR3 reads CASSRQGARFQETQYF. In nucleotides, the CDR3 is TGTGCCAGCAGTCGGCAGGGGGCAAGATTTCAAGAGACCCAGTACTTC. This chain links TRBV7-3 with TRBJ2-5, with TRBD1 matching 8 bases. Losses at the gene ends were 6 bases for V and 2 bases for J; bases not matched to a gene: 11. CDR1 is SGHTA and CDR2 is FQGTGA in the germline V gene. This CDR3 spans 16 amino acids.

The genes are TRBV11-2 and TRBJ1-1; tentative D call: TRBD1 (6 bases). CDR3 size: 15 residues. CDR1 and CDR2 from the germline V gene are SGHAT and FQNNGV. V was pared by 5 bases and J by 3 bases, with 16 bases between. This chain's CDR3 is CASSTRGREHTEAFF. The CDR3, as DNA: TGTGCCAGCAGCACCAGGGGCAGGGAACACACTGAAGCTTTCTTT.

V gene TRBV30 combines with J gene TRBJ2-7; D unclear. Trimming took 6 bases from V and 0 from J, leaving 12 bases between them. Germline CDR1 reads GTSNPN; CDR2 reads SVGIG (reference sequence). This CDR3 region has 13 residues. CDR3 residues: CACRPPSSYEQYF. DNA for the CDR3: TGTGCCTGTCGACCCCCGAGCTCCTACGAGCAGTACTTC.

This chain connects TRBV27 to TRBJ2-7, with unresolved D. CDR1 and CDR2 (germline): MNHEY, SMNVEV (reference sequence). Trimming removed 6 bases at V and 2 bases at J, with 8 bases between. This CDR3 comprises 12 residues. The CDR3 DNA is TGTGCCAGCAGAACTACTGCCTACGAGCAGTACTTC. Its protein is CASRTTAYEQYF.

The chain is built from TRBV7-2 and TRBJ1-6; no definite D call. This CDR3 comprises 16 residues. Germline loops: CDR1 SGHTA, CDR2 FQGNSA. V was shortened by 5 bases and J by 1 base, with 12 bases between the two germline ends. CDR3 residues: CASSRQTRSYNSPLHF. CDR3 coding DNA: TGTGCCAGCAGCCGACAAACAAGATCCTATAATTCACCCCTCCACTTT.

This clone has more than one count but fewer than ten. The chain uses TRBV18 and TRBJ2-7; D remains ambiguous. The CDR3 spans 14 residues. Per the germline V gene, CDR1 is KGHSH and CDR2 is LQKENI. Trimming shortened V by 3 bases and J by 6 bases, and 15 bases separated the two germline ends. CDR3 sequence reads: CASSPGGRVREQYF. The CDR3 coding sequence is TGTGCCAGCTCACCCGGTGGAAGGGTCCGCGAGCAGTACTTC. Full variable domain (outside the CDR3, taken from reference TRBV18 and TRBJ2-7): NAGVMQNPRHLVRRRGQEARLRCSPMKGHSHVYWYRQLPEEGLKFMVYLQKENIIDESGMPKERFSAEFPKEGPSILRIQQVVRGDSAAYFCASSPGGRVREQYFGPGTRLTVT.